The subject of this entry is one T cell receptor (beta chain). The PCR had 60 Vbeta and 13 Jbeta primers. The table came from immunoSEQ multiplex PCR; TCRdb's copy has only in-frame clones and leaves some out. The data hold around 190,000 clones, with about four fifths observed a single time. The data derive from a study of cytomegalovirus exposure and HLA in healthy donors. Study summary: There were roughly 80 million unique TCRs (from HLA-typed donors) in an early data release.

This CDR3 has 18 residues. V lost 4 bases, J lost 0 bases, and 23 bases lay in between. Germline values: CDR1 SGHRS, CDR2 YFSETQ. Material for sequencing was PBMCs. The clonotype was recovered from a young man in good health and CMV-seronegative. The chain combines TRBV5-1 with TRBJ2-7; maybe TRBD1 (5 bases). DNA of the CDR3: TGCGCCAGCAGCGAAAGATCAGGGTTTCTTGCCAGCTCCTACGAGCAGTACTTC. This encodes CASSERSGFLASSYEQYF.